Sequencing of this TCR beta chain was carried out in a study of CD8+ T cells in alopecia areata (dated by TCRdb to about 2018). Looking at the study overall: Treated patients were enrolled in an open-label pilot trial of oral tofacitinib at 5 to 10 mg twice daily for moderate-to-severe alopecia areata. Tofacitinib was given for 6 to 18 months, followed by 6 months of follow-up off drug to assess delayed response and recurrence. Patients on tofacitinib were biopsied at baseline and after 4 and 24 weeks of treatment, and several of the patients also had a later scalp biopsy. Clonality in the scalp was compared among normal scalp (n=4), patchy alopecia areata scalp (n=8), and alopecia totalis/universalis scalp (n=8). The SALT score, which quantifies the percentage of affected scalp surface area, was used to measure disease severity in treated patients. RNA came from the PAXgene miRNA kit for fixed scalp, the miRNeasy kit for PBMCs, and the RNeasy kit for mouse skin. TCRbeta CDR3 regions were amplified by immunoSEQ multiplex PCR using 35 Vbeta forward and 13 Jbeta reverse primers. In humans, TCRbeta sequencing was performed on scalp tissue and on sorted CD4+ and CD8+ peripheral blood T cells from healthy controls and from patients with patchy or totalis/universalis alopecia areata. In both human patients and the C3H/HeJ mouse model, the study applied high-throughput TCRbeta sequencing to look at T cell clonal expansion in alopecia areata. What the research found in general, with its limitations: Tofacitinib significantly decreased scalp clonality and the number of expanded CD8+ clones among the top 100 scalp clones. Because the treated cohort was small and had only one nonresponder, larger studies are needed to examine links between baseline CD8+ expansion and response. Many expanded lesional clones were found to persist in scalp and blood during tofacitinib treatment, and relapse after treatment cessation may be partly explained by this persistence. Compared with normal scalp, lesional scalp had higher clonality and more expanded CD8+ clones, particularly in alopecia totalis/universalis, a pattern that suggests antigenic drive. Resident alphabeta T cells in normal human skin are also sequenced, complicating scalp TCR repertoire analysis, unlike mouse skin dominated by gammadelta T cells. Shared TCR sequences between patients were less evident than in mice, which may be partly attributable to HLA diversity in the patient population.

Libraries were constructed by the immunoSEQ multiplex PCR assay. RNA was extracted from all samples and reverse transcribed into cDNA as template for TCR sequencing. SuperScript III was used for first-strand cDNA synthesis, primed with a 2:1 mix of oligo-dT and random hexamers. A synthetic immune receptor repertoire was used to measure amplification bias, and any remaining bias was corrected computationally. The original pipeline was this. After raw reads were preprocessed to remove errors, the CDR3 was defined following IMGT conventions as running from the conserved cysteine to phenylalanine. To get clonality, Shannon entropy was normalized by log2 of the number of productive unique TCRs and the result was subtracted from 1. Whether scalp clones were CD4 or CD8 was inferred by matching scalp TCRbeta sequences against CD4 and CD8 repertoires sorted from blood. TCRdb provides this immuneACCESS table in a form limited to in-frame rearrangements. Some clones are lacking; in checked studies, under half of them reflect an unresolved V gene, and why the rest are absent is not known. Clonal size and the V and J genes are those of that table, whereas D and trimming came from the DNA. For this sample the table gives 200,000 to 250,000 clones, of which roughly 64% were detected only once. The ten largest clones take up 4.2% of the sample.

This clone was counted a single time. Its cognate antigen has yet to be identified. There are no base qualities to consult, and no much larger clone falls within one base. The time point label corresponds to: 4 weeks on oral tofacitinib. The label giving this sample's treatment or condition can be read as: oral pan-JAK inhibitor, 5-10 mg twice daily. From alopecia areata patients, peripheral blood was collected along with lesional scalp punch biopsies. PBMCs were isolated by density centrifugation and stained for CD3, CD4 and CD8, after which CD4+ and CD8+ T cells were sorted on a FACSAria. Counted from cysteine to phenylalanine, this CDR3 has 14 amino acids. Only the CDR3 DNA is retained, 42 bases long and in frame from the first base. Sequences SQVTM (CDR1) and ANQGSEA (CDR2) are obtained from the germline V gene. V is clipped by 4 bases and J by 5 bases, and the sequence between their germline boundaries is 17 bases long.

This sequence uses TRBV29-1 and TRBJ1-1; possibly the D gene is TRBD1, per 5 matching bases. The TCR comes from a human donor with alopecia areata. The source material was CD4+ T cells sorted from blood, sampled at week 4, from a patient treated with tofacitinib. CDR3 loop: CSVVSGVRGTEAFF. The sequenced DNA: TGCAGCGTTGTCTCAGGAGTTCGGGGGACTGAAGCTTTCTTT.